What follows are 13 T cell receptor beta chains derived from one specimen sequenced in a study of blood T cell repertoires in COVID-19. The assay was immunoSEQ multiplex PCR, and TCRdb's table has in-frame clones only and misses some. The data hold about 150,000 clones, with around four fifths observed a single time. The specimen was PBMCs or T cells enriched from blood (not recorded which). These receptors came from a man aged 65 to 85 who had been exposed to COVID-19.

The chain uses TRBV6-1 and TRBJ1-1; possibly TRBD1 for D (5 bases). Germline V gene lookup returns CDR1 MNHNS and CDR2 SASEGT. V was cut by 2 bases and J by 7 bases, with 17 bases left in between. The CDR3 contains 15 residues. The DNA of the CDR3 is TGTGCCAGCAGTGAAATCGCAGGGAAGTGGGGTGAAGCTTTCTTT. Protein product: CASSEIAGKWGEAFF.

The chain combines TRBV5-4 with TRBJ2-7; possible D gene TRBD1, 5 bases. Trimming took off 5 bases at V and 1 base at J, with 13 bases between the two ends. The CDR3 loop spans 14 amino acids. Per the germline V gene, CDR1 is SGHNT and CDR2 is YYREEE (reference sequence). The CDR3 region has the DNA TGTGCCAGCAGATCCGACAGAACTTCCTACGAGCAGTACTTC. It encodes CASRSDRTSYEQYF.

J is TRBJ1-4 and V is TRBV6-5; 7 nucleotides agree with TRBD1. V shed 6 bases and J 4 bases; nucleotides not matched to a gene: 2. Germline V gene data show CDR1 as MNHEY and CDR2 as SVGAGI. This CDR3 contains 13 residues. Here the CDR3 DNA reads TGTGCCAGCAGCGGGACAGTTAATGAAAAACTGTTTTTT. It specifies CASSGTVNEKLFF.

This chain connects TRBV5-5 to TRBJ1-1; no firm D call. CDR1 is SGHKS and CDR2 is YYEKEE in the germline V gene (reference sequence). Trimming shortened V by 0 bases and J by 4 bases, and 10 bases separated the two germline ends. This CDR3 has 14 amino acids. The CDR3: CASSLVSGTTEAFF. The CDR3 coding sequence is TGTGCCAGCAGCTTGGTCAGCGGCACCACTGAAGCTTTCTTT.

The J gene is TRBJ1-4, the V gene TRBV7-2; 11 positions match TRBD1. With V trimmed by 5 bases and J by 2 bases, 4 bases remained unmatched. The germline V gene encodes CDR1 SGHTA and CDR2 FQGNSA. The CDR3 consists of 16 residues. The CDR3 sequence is CASSTGQGGTNEKLFF. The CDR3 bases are TGTGCCAGCAGCACGGGACAGGGGGGGACTAATGAAAAACTGTTTTTT.

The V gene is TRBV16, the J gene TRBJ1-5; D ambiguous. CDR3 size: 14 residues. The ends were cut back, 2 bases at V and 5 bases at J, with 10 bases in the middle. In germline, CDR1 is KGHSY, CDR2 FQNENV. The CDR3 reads CASSQGRADQPQHF. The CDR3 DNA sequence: TGTGCCAGCAGCCAAGGGAGGGCGGATCAGCCCCAGCATTTT. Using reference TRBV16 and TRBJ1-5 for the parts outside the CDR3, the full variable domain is GEEVAQTPKHLVRGEGQKAKLYCAPIKGHSYVFWYQQVLKNEFKFLISFQNENVFDETGMPKERFSAKCLPNSPCSLEIQATKLEDSAVYFCASSQGRADQPQHFGDGTRLSIL.

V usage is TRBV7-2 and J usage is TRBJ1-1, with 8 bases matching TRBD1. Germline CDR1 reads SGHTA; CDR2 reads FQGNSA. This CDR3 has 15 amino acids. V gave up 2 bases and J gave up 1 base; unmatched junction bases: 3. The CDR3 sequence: CASSLYGQGNTEAFF. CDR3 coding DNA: TGTGCCAGCAGCTTATACGGACAGGGGAACACTGAAGCTTTCTTT.

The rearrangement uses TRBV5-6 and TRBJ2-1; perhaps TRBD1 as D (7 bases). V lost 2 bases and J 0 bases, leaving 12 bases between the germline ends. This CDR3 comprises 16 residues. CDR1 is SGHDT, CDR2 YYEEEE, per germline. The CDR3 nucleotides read TGTGCCAGCAGCTTCCAGGGGGGAAGCTCCTACAATGAGCAGTTCTTC. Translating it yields CASSFQGGSSYNEQFF. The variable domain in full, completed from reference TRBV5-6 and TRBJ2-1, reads DAGVTQSPTHLIKTRGQQVTLRCSPKSGHDTVSWYQQALGQGPQFIFQYYEEEERQRGNFPDRFSGHQFPNYSSELNVNALLLGDSALYLCASSFQGGSSYNEQFFGPGTRLTVL.

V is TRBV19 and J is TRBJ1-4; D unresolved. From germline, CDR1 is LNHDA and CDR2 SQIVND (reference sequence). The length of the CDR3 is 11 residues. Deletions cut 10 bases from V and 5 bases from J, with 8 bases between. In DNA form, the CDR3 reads TGTGCCACTCACATCAATGAAAAACTGTTTTTT. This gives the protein CATHINEKLFF.

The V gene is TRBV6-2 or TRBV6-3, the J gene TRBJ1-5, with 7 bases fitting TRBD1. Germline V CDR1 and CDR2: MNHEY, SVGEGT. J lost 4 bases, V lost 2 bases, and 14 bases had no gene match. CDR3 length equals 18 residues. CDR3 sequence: CASSYVTGDGVWNQPQHF. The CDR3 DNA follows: TGTGCCAGCAGTTACGTAACAGGGGATGGGGTTTGGAATCAGCCCCAGCATTTT.

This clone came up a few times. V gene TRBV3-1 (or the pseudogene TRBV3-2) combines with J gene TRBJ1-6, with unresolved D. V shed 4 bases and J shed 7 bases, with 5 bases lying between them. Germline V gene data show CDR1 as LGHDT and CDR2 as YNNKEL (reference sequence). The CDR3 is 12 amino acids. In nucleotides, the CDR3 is TGTGCCAGCAGCCCCCCAAATTCACCCCTCCACTTT. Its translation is CASSPPNSPLHF.

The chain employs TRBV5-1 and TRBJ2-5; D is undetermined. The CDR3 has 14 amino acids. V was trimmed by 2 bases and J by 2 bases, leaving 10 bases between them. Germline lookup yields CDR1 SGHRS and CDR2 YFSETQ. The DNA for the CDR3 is TGCGCCAGCAGCTTTCGGTCTGAGCAAGAGACCCAGTACTTC. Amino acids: CASSFRSEQETQYF.

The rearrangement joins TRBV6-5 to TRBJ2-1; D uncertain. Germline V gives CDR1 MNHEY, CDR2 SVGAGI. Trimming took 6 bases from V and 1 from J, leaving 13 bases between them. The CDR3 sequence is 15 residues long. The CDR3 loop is CASSSLASSYNEQFF. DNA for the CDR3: TGTGCCAGCAGCTCGTTAGCTAGTTCCTACAATGAGCAGTTCTTC.